Below, one T cell receptor beta chain is given with its context. Original handling: The authors estimated nucleated cell counts from reference gene primer amplification. Profiling relied on immunoSEQ multiplex PCR, and the TCRdb table lists in-frame clones only, not all of them. The V and J calls and clone size are taken from that table; D and trimming were inferred from the DNA. This table holds more than 110,000 clones, about 80% found once. This entry is derived from a study of blood T cell repertoires in COVID-19. The wider study: Researchers got acute and convalescent COVID-19 samples from the United States, Italy and Spain. Sample material is recorded as cDNA or gDNA derived from T cells, B-cell-depleted T cells, or PBMCs.

This CDR3 has 12 residues. Germline CDR1 reads MDHEN; CDR2 reads SYDVKM. The germline V and J ends were trimmed by 2 bases and 6 bases, with 6 bases remaining between them. The chain recombines TRBV28 with TRBJ2-3; no reliable D call. The sample comprised peripheral blood. This TCR was sampled from a woman aged 55-70 years with acute or convalescent COVID-19. The CDR3 coding sequence is TGTGCCAGCAGTTTAGGGCCGGATACGCAGTATTTT. Translation: CASSLGPDTQYF. The variable domain in full, completed from reference TRBV28 and TRBJ2-3, reads DVKVTQSSRYLVKRTGEKVFLECVQDMDHENMFWYRQDPGLGLRLIYFSYDVKMKEKGDIPEGYSVSREKKERFSLILESASTNQTSMYLCASSLGPDTQYFGPGTRLTVL.